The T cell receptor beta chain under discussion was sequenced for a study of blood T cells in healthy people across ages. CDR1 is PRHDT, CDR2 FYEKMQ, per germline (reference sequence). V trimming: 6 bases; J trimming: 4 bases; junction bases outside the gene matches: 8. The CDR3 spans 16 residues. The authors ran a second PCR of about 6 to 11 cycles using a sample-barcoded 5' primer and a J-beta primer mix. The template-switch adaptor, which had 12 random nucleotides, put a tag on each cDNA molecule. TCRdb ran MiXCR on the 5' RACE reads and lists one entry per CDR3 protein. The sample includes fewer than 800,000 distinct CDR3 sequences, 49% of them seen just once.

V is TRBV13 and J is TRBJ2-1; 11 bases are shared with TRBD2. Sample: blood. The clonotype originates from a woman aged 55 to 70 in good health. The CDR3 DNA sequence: TGTGCCAGCAGTCCTGAACTAGCGGGAGATTACAATGAGCAGTTCTTC. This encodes CASSPELAGDYNEQFF.